The text below deals with one TCR beta chain. Its antigen remains undetermined. Per-nucleotide qualities are absent, and no much larger clonotype sits a single base away. These data belong to a study of T cells in localized non-small cell lung cancer (dated by TCRdb to 2018 to 2020). Background for the entire study: Comparing tumors with uninvolved tumor-adjacent lungs, the study looked at the T cell repertoires of 236 patients with early-stage NSCLC. The cohort was made up of about 240 treatment-naive NSCLC patients whose localized lung tumors had been resected. Of the NSCLC patients, around 130 were male and approximately 110 were female, and the mean age was approximately 66 years.

TCR beta CDR3 regions were sequenced from DNA using the immunoSEQ Assay. The published analysis was carried out like this. T cell density was computed as TCR beta template counts normalized to usable DNA estimated by amplifying housekeeping genes. Richness was estimated using the preseqR package, with extrapolation to 400,000 templates for PBMC samples and to 120,000 templates for tissue samples. Clonality was defined by subtracting Pielou's evenness from one. To identify tissue-enriched TCRs, differential abundance testing was run on productive amino-acid clonotypes with a minimum total count of 5 and an alpha of 0.1. Repertoire overlap between compartments was quantified with the Jaccard Index and Morisita Overlap Index. GLIPH grouped TCR beta CDR3s together with public tetramer-defined viral CDR3s, and a viral motif had to include at least three viral sequences and also show V-gene enrichment. What TCRdb holds here is the immuneACCESS table cut down to in-frame rearrangements. Part of the clones is not present; checked against another copy, under half of the missing clones reflect an unresolved V gene, and the others are unexplained. V, J and clone size are those of that table, while D and trimming were read from the DNA. The sample includes about 14,000 clones, with roughly nine tenths observed a single time. The ten top clones hold under 3% of the sample.

General conclusions and limits of the study: Longer overall survival was associated with higher blood T cell density, whereas shorter survival was associated with higher adjacent-lung clonality. A median of around 57 of the top 100 tumor clones were detected in paired uninvolved adjacent lung, and around 30 of these tumor clones were also found among the top 100 clones of the paired uninvolved adjacent lung. Because multi-region tumor sequencing was not performed, intratumor heterogeneity could not be ruled out. Because the study design was exploratory, TCR variables were selected using unadjusted p-values without false-discovery rate correction. The highest T cell clonality was observed in uninvolved tumor-adjacent lung, where clonality exceeded that of tumor, suggesting that antigenic responses were more focused in uninvolved tumor-adjacent lung.

At the junction V is shortened by 2 bases and J by 5 bases; bases outside the gene matches: 4. Based on the germline V gene, the CDR1 and CDR2 sequences are SGHRS and YFSETQ. Counted from cysteine to phenylalanine, this CDR3 has 15 amino acids. The entry retains the CDR3 DNA only, 45 bases that are in frame from base 1. At diagnosis, tumor, uninvolved tumor-adjacent lung and peripheral blood were collected and then preserved as a mix of FFPE and fresh-frozen material. For TCR repertoire profiling, blood samples were analyzed as peripheral blood mononuclear cells. Rearrangement joined TRBV5-1 to TRBJ2-1; 10 middle bases align to TRBD2. This sequence originates from a man aged 35 to 70 with stage III lung adenocarcinoma. Specimen: peripheral blood mononuclear cells, collected before any cancer treatment. The bases are TGCGCCAGCAGCTTTCTAGCGGGAGCGGACAATGAGCAGTTCTTC. The encoded protein is CASSFLAGADNEQFF.